This TCR beta chain was recorded in a study of T-cell memory formation after mild COVID-19. Study at large: TCR clusters showed largely donor specificity. Overall study results and limits: Among clones peaking at day 37 in the second wave, SARS-CoV-2 specificity remained unconfirmed. The study found contracting CD4+ clones mainly in CM and EM and contracting CD8+ clones in EMRA.

With respect to this clonotype: Its cognate antigen is unknown.

V was trimmed by 5 bases and J by 7 bases, leaving 18 bases between them. Germline CDR1 ENHRY, CDR2 SYGVKD. There are 15 residues in the CDR3. TCRdb reanalysed the 5' RACE reads using MiXCR and keeps one entry per CDR3 protein. Among 250,000 to 350,000 distinct CDR3 sequences listed, more than 15% were seen once. The sequencing sample was made of PBMCs or a T cell subset sorted from them (not recorded which). This TCR was recovered from a young man who had mild COVID-19 (a few samples of this study predate the infection). Cell type and time point are not known. This chain uses TRBV10-3 with TRBJ1-5; D remains unclear. The CDR3 loop is CAISNTGPAGQPQHF. The DNA for the CDR3 is TGTGCCATCAGTAACACCGGGCCCGCTGGACAGCCCCAGCATTTT.